This T cell receptor beta chain comes out of a study of breast tumors, draining lymph nodes, adjacent tissues. Study-level points and caveats: Tumor T cell lymph node origin was a supported hypothesis, not proven. Tumors had less TCR diversity than lymph nodes, more than nontumor tissue. The data were judged consistent with most tumor T cells coming from lymph node and expanding in tumor.

TCRdb itself ran the multiplex PCR reads through MiXCR, one entry per CDR3 protein. The table has 60,000 to 70,000 distinct CDR3 sequences, approximately 57% seen once. With respect to this clonotype: Its antigen is not identified.

CDR1 and CDR2 from the germline V gene are SGDLS and YYNGEE. This CDR3 region has 18 residues. After removal of 0 bases from V and 5 bases from J, the junction contained 11 bases not matched to a gene. The sequencing input was breast tumor tissue. The origin of this receptor is a female donor with breast cancer. Some clones in this sample may be carry-over from other donors' samples. This chain uses TRBV9 with TRBJ1-1, with 12 bases lining up with TRBD1. In nucleotides, the CDR3 is TGTGCCAGCAGCGTAGCCGCCGGGGGACAGGGGGCGATTACTGAAGCTTTCTTT. Protein: CASSVAAGGQGAITEAFF.